One sample yielded the 10 T cell receptor beta chains listed below, sequenced in a study of control samples from healthy donors and cancer patients. Measured with immunoSEQ multiplex PCR; TCRdb has only the in-frame clones, and not every one. The sample lists under 200,000 clones, roughly nine tenths seen once, with about 0.64% in the top ten. Sequenced input: blood. The receptor set was obtained from a woman aged 30 to 39 in good health.

The chain combines TRBV5-1 with TRBJ1-4; D gene ambiguous. The CDR3 covers 12 residues. V was shortened by 1 base and J by 11 bases, with 9 bases between the two germline ends. Germline V CDR1 and CDR2: SGHRS, YFSETQ. The CDR3 protein is CASSLRGGKLFF. As DNA, the CDR3 is TGCGCCAGCAGCTTGCGGGGAGGCAAACTGTTTTTT. Together with reference TRBV5-1 and TRBJ1-4, the CDR3 gives the full variable domain: KAGVTQTPRYLIKTRGQQVTLSCSPISGHRSVSWYQQTPGQGLQFLFEYFSETQRNKGNFPGRFSGRQFSNSRSEMNVSTLELGDSALYLCASSLRGGKLFFGSGTQLSVL.

The V call is TRBV7-9, the J call TRBJ2-2; D could derive from TRBD1 or TRBD2 (5 bases each). Germline CDR1 reads SEHNR; CDR2 reads FQNEAQ (reference sequence). Trimming took off 3 bases at V and 4 bases at J, with 15 bases between the two ends. This CDR3 region has 16 residues. The CDR3 DNA reads as TGTGCCAGCAGCTTTGAAACGGGACCGAGCACCGGGGAGCTGTTTTTT. Its protein is CASSFETGPSTGELFF.

The genes are TRBV28 and TRBJ2-7, with unresolved D. V was trimmed by 3 bases and J by 4 bases, leaving 16 bases between them. CDR1 is MDHEN, CDR2 SYDVKM, per germline. The CDR3 runs to 15 residues. The CDR3 reads CASSLPSRREYEQYF. DNA of the CDR3: TGTGCCAGCAGTTTGCCCAGTAGGAGAGAGTACGAGCAGTACTTC.

The chain recombines TRBV19 with TRBJ1-1, with 7 nucleotides matching TRBD1. The ends lost 5 bases at V and 4 bases at J; junction bases unmatched: 10. Per the germline V gene, CDR1 is LNHDA and CDR2 is SQIVND (reference sequence). The CDR3 extends over 15 amino acids. The CDR3 DNA sequence: TGTGCCAGTAGTCCTAAACAGGGGAGGTTCACTGAAGCTTTCTTT. It encodes CASSPKQGRFTEAFF.

This clone was detected only once. The chain employs TRBV7-2 and TRBJ1-4; no firm D call. This CDR3 comprises 16 residues. The V gene's germline CDR1 is SGHTA and CDR2 FQGNSA. V lost 1 base and J lost 2, with 11 bases in between. This chain's CDR3 is CASSLGVVRTNEKLFF. The CDR3 DNA reads TGTGCCAGCAGCTTAGGAGTCGTCAGGACTAATGAAAAACTGTTTTTT.

The V and J genes are TRBV24-1 and TRBJ2-2, with a tentative D call TRBD1 (6 bases). This CDR3 region has 16 residues. V lost 4 bases, J lost 5 bases, and 16 bases lay in between. Germline lookup yields CDR1 KGHDR and CDR2 SFDVKD. As DNA, the CDR3 is TGTGCCACCAGTGACCTGGGCAGGGGAGAAACCGGGGAGCTGTTTTTT. This codes for CATSDLGRGETGELFF.

The chain links TRBV19 to TRBJ1-5; no firm D call. Trimming cost V 2 bases and J 0 bases, with 8 bases left between them. Germline lookup yields CDR1 LNHDA and CDR2 SQIVND (reference sequence). The CDR3 is made up of 15 amino acids. The CDR3 is CASSIFRVSNQPQHF. CDR3 coding DNA: TGTGCCAGTAGTATATTCCGGGTTAGCAATCAGCCCCAGCATTTT.

V and J are TRBV7-3 and TRBJ2-5, with TRBD1 identical over 8 bases. In germline, CDR1 is SGHTA, CDR2 FQGTGA. CDR3 length: 13 residues. The V gene end was trimmed by 1 base and the J gene end by 5 bases; junction bases not matched to a gene: 0. CDR3 amino acids: CASSLNRGETQYF. The CDR3 bases are TGTGCCAGCAGCTTAAACAGGGGGGAGACCCAGTACTTC.

The chain joins TRBV29-1 to TRBJ2-2; D may be TRBD1 (5 bases). Germline V CDR1 and CDR2: SQVTM, ANQGSEA. The CDR3 spans 12 residues. Trimming pared 4 bases from V and 8 bases from J, leaving 11 bases between. Here the CDR3 reads CSVAGNLGELFF. DNA for the CDR3: TGCAGCGTTGCAGGGAATTTAGGGGAGCTGTTTTTT.

The CDR3 nucleotides are TGTGCCAGCAGCACAGAGACAGGGATGGGGAGCTCCTATAATTCACCCCTCCACTTT. Translating it yields CASSTETGMGSSYNSPLHF. The chain is built from TRBV7-6 and TRBJ1-6; 7 bases fit TRBD1. Per the germline V gene, CDR1 is SGHVS and CDR2 is FNYEAQ. V was pared by 5 bases and J by 0 bases, with 13 bases of the junction left unmatched. The CDR3 sequence is 19 residues long.